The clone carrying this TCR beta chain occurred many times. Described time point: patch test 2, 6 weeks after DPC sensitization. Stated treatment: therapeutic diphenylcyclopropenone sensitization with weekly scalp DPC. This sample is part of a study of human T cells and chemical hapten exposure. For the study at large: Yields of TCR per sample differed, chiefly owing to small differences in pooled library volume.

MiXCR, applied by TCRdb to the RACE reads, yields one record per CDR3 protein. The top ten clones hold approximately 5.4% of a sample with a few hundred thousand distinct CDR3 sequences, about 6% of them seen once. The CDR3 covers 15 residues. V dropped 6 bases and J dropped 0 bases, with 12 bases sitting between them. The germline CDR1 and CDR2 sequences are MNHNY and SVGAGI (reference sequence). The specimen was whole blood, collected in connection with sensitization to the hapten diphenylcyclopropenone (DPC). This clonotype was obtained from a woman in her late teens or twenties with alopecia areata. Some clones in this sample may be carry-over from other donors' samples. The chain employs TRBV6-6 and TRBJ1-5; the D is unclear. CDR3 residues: CASSPAVVSNQPQHF. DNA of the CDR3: TGTGCCAGCAGCCCCGCAGTGGTTAGCAATCAGCCCCAGCATTTT.